The 19 T cell receptor beta chains given below trace back to one sample, sequenced in a study of blood T cell repertoires in COVID-19. TCRdb's table, derived via immunoSEQ multiplex PCR, lists solely in-frame clones and lacks some. The sample yields roughly 230,000 clones, nearly 90% seen once. Sequenced sample: PBMCs or T cells enriched from blood (not recorded which). These receptors all come from a woman aged 30 to 39 with acute COVID-19.

The chain recombines TRBV7-9 with TRBJ1-2; 7 bases agree with TRBD1. Germline V gene lookup returns CDR1 SEHNR and CDR2 FQNEAQ (reference sequence). CDR3 length: 15 amino acids. The ends lost 5 bases at V and 7 bases at J; junction bases unmatched: 13. The CDR3 nucleotides are TGTGCCAGCAGCCCACTAGAGGACAGGCTAAGTGGCTACACCTTC. Its translation is CASSPLEDRLSGYTF.

The gene calls are TRBV19 and TRBJ1-1, with a weak D call TRBD1 (5 bases). V was cut by 3 bases and J by 5 bases, with 16 bases left in between. The length of the CDR3 is 15 residues. Germline loops: CDR1 LNHDA, CDR2 SQIVND (reference sequence). CDR3 bases: TGTGCCAGTAGTATTGGGGTTGGGGCCGGAACTGAAGCTTTCTTT. Amino acid sequence: CASSIGVGAGTEAFF.

The rearrangement links TRBV28 to TRBJ1-2; tentative D call: TRBD1 (6 bases). This CDR3 has 13 residues. Trimming took off 4 bases at V and 4 bases at J, with 10 bases between the two ends. Germline V gene lookup returns CDR1 MDHEN and CDR2 SYDVKM. CDR3 region: CASSSRGSYGYTF. As DNA, the CDR3 is TGTGCCAGCAGTTCAAGGGGGTCCTATGGCTACACCTTC.

The rearrangement links TRBV30 to TRBJ2-5, with 7 bases that match TRBD1. V was clipped by 5 bases and J by 6 bases; unmatched bases: 9. CDR1 and CDR2 from the germline V gene are GTSNPN and SVGIG (reference sequence). The CDR3 consists of 13 residues. The CDR3 region has the DNA TGTGCCTGGGACCTAGGGGGCCCCAAGACCCAGTACTTC. As protein: CAWDLGGPKTQYF.

This chain connects TRBV9 to TRBJ1-2; 7 nucleotides agree with TRBD1. This CDR3 contains 14 residues. Germline V gene lookup returns CDR1 SGDLS and CDR2 YYNGEE. The J segment lost 4 bases and the V segment lost 3 bases, leaving 6 bases of the junction unmatched. CDR3 nucleotide sequence: TGTGCCAGCAGCGCCAGCCGGACAGGCTATGGCTACACCTTC. This codes for CASSASRTGYGYTF.

The J gene is TRBJ2-7, the V gene TRBV4-1; TRBD2 agrees at 7 bases. Germline V gives CDR1 MGHRA, CDR2 YSYEKL. Unmatched junction bases numbered 8, after V lost 0 bases and J lost 3 bases. This CDR3 comprises 16 residues. The DNA of the CDR3 is TGCGCCAGCAGCCAAGACTCTGGGGGGGGTGGCTACGAGCAGTACTTC. It encodes CASSQDSGGGGYEQYF.

The chain combines TRBV7-2 with TRBJ2-3, with D unclear. Germline V gene data show CDR1 as SGHTA and CDR2 as FQGNSA. The V gene lost 5 bases and the J gene lost 6 bases, with 9 bases spanning the gap. The CDR3 runs to 12 residues. CDR3 DNA: TGTGCCAGCAGCGCCCGCGTCGATACGCAGTATTTT. Encoded protein: CASSARVDTQYF.

In DNA, the CDR3 is TGTGCCAGTAGAGGTGGAGGGACAGGAGTCGCTTTCTTT. This encodes CASRGGGTGVAFF. The rearrangement links TRBV19 to TRBJ1-1, with TRBD1 matching over 8 bases. V was clipped by 6 bases and J by 11 bases; unmatched bases: 11. There are 13 residues in the CDR3. Germline CDR1 is LNHDA and CDR2 is SQIVND (reference sequence). Variable domain in full (rest from reference TRBV19 and TRBJ1-1): DGGITQSPKYLFRKEGQNVTLSCEQNLNHDAMYWYRQDPGQGLRLIYYSQIVNDFQKGDIAEGYSVSREKKESFPLTVTSAQKNPTAFYLCASRGGGTGVAFFGQGTRLTVV.

The chain carries TRBV10-1 and TRBJ1-2; D not resolved. The CDR3 runs 15 residues. Per the germline V gene, CDR1 is WNHNN and CDR2 is SYGVQD (reference sequence). Trimming took 6 bases from V and 0 from J, leaving 14 bases between them. The CDR3 here is CASSSDFPANYGYTF. The CDR3 DNA sequence: TGCGCCAGCAGCTCGGACTTCCCGGCTAACTATGGCTACACCTTC.

On this clone itself: A junction end diverges from the germline sequence, so it may reflect a read error. Other nucleotide sequences in the sample specify the same CDR3. V usage is TRBV5-6 and J usage is TRBJ2-6; possible D gene TRBD2, 6 bases. The CDR3 totals 17 residues. The V gene's germline CDR1 is SGHDT and CDR2 YYEEEE. The CDR3 DNA reads as TGTGCCAGCAGCTTAAAGGGGACTCCCTCTGGGGCCAACGTCCTGACTTTT. The encoded protein is CASSLKGTPSGANVLTF.

This clone was found once. CDR3 amino acids: CASSPTGGGGSHNEQFF. The CDR3 DNA sequence: TGTGCCAGCAGTCCCACAGGGGGCGGCGGGTCCCACAATGAGCAGTTCTTC. V usage is TRBV27 and J usage is TRBJ2-1; 9 bases are a match to TRBD1. CDR3 length: 17 residues. Trimming removed 5 bases from V and 5 bases from J; junction bases left unmatched: 13. Germline CDR1 MNHEY, CDR2 SMNVEV (reference sequence).

The V gene is TRBV5-1, the J gene TRBJ2-7, with 7 bases identical to TRBD2. Trimming cost V 2 bases and J 3 bases; bases outside gene matches: 8. This CDR3 spans 15 amino acids. Germline loops: CDR1 SGHRS, CDR2 YFSETQ. This CDR3 is CASSLVRGDYYEQYF. The CDR3 DNA is TGCGCCAGCAGCTTAGTCCGGGGGGACTACTACGAGCAGTACTTC.

The chain recombines TRBV7-8 with TRBJ2-7, with unresolved D. CDR1 and CDR2 (germline): SGHVS, FQNEAQ. CDR3 size: 14 residues. Trimming took off 2 bases at V and 1 base at J, with 9 bases between the two ends. In DNA form, the CDR3 reads TGTGCCAGCAGCTTACTGTCGACTTCCTACGAGCAGTACTTC. It specifies CASSLLSTSYEQYF.

This clone was found a few times. V and J are TRBV7-9 and TRBJ2-5; 7 nucleotides match TRBD1. The V gene end was trimmed by 1 base and the J gene end by 5 bases; junction bases not matched to a gene: 13. CDR3 length: 17 residues. Germline V gene sequence: CDR1 SEHNR, CDR2 FQNEAQ (reference sequence). This chain's CDR3 is CASSLGGAGDRGETQYF. The CDR3 DNA reads as TGTGCCAGCAGCTTAGGAGGTGCCGGGGACAGAGGGGAGACCCAGTACTTC.

The DNA for the CDR3 is TGTGCCAGCAGTGTACGACTAGCGGGGGTCTACAATGAGCAGTTCTTC. The encoded protein is CASSVRLAGVYNEQFF. The rearrangement links TRBV6-1 to TRBJ2-1; 12 positions match TRBD2. The junction had 4 bases not matched to a gene; V was cut back by 4 bases and J by 3 bases. Germline lookup yields CDR1 MNHNS and CDR2 SASEGT. The CDR3 is 16 residues long.

The chain combines TRBV5-5 with TRBJ2-4, with 10 bases aligning to TRBD1. This CDR3 comprises 16 residues. CDR1 SGHKS and CDR2 YYEKEE come from the germline V gene (reference sequence). V was clipped by 1 base and J by 6 bases; unmatched bases: 7. As DNA, the CDR3 is TGTGCCAGCAGCTTGATAGGGACAGGGGCCCTAAACATTCAGTACTTC. Its protein product is CASSLIGTGALNIQYF.

This chain connects TRBV9 to TRBJ1-2, with D maybe TRBD1 (6 bases). This CDR3 is built from 16 residues. Germline CDR1 is SGDLS and CDR2 is YYNGEE. The germline V and J ends were trimmed by 3 bases and 2 bases, with 17 bases remaining between them. CDR3 in amino acids: CASSGPKQGINYGYTF. CDR3 bases: TGTGCCAGCAGCGGACCCAAGCAGGGGATCAACTATGGCTACACCTTC.

This clone appeared a single time. V is TRBV12-3 or TRBV12-4 and J is TRBJ1-1; D is ambiguous. The V gene lost 2 bases and the J gene lost 0 bases, with 4 bases spanning the gap. CDR3 length equals 13 residues. CDR3 DNA: TGTGCCAGCAGTTTACAGTTGAACACTGAAGCTTTCTTT. As protein: CASSLQLNTEAFF.

The rearrangement uses TRBV27 and TRBJ1-2; D is perhaps TRBD1 (6 bases). Germline V gene lookup returns CDR1 MNHEY and CDR2 SMNVEV (reference sequence). The CDR3 covers 14 residues. Trimming left V 6 bases short and J 2 bases short, with 13 bases between. The CDR3 sequence: CASRGGFLNYGYTF. The CDR3 DNA reads as TGTGCCAGCAGAGGGGGTTTCTTGAACTATGGCTACACCTTC.